This is a list of T cell receptor beta chains from one sample in a study of shared clonotypes between healthy human individuals. The assay was immunoSEQ multiplex PCR, and TCRdb's table has in-frame clones only and misses some. The data hold around 560,000 clones, with roughly 96% observed a single time. What was sequenced was naive CD8+ T cells sorted from blood. The source is a woman in her 30s in good health. Each CDR3 is given with its conserved first and last residue. Fields, in order: V gene, clone size, J gene, CDR3 protein. The listing skips clone size in some rows; elsewhere it reads once, few, many or a size class.

TRBV19,NA,TRBJ1-5,CASSMLPGSYQPQHF
TRBV7-8,NA,TRBJ2-7,CASSPKLAGVIYEQYF
TRBV4-2,NA,TRBJ1-5,CASSQEIQVISNQPQHF
TRBV28,NA,TRBJ2-5,CASSSPPQDIKETQYF
TRBV10-1,NA,TRBJ2-7,CASSERDPRTGFYEQYF
TRBV2,NA,TRBJ2-7,CASSAGQIVSYEQYF
TRBV5-6,NA,TRBJ2-7,CASSPGQGIYEQYF
TRBV20-1,NA,TRBJ2-7,CSAPQGYEQYF
TRBV15,NA,TRBJ2-7,CATSSASTFEQYF
TRBV5-8,NA,TRBJ1-2,CASSLRQGPSYGYTF
TRBV5-5,NA,TRBJ2-7,CASRTTDSYEQYF
TRBV5-6,NA,TRBJ1-1,CASSYGTGNTEAFF
TRBV15,NA,TRBJ2-7,CATSRDYARRTDDEQYF
TRBV23-1,NA,TRBJ1-5,CASSRPVYSNQPQHF
TRBV27,NA,TRBJ2-1,CASNTPGGPLVF
TRBV27,NA,TRBJ2-7,CASSLSIPFPGEQYF
TRBV7-8,NA,TRBJ2-7,CASSLAPVRYEQYF
TRBV2,NA,TRBJ1-1,CASSDRRDYKNTEAFF
TRBV4-1,NA,TRBJ2-3,CASSHLTSGITDTQYF
TRBV13,NA,TRBJ2-7,CASSSVHDVKEQYF
TRBV28,NA,TRBJ2-7,CASSQSTQDYEQYF
TRBV9,NA,TRBJ2-3,CASSLNTDTQYF
TRBV6-5,NA,TRBJ2-1,CASSYEGGEQFF
TRBV7-9,NA,TRBJ2-2,CASSTHRAGELFF
TRBV20-1,NA,TRBJ2-1,CSAPLAGVVFF
TRBV28,NA,TRBJ1-1,CASSLITANTEAFF
TRBV11-2,NA,TRBJ2-7,CASSSRDRGHEQYF
TRBV27,NA,TRBJ2-7,CASSVWGGLIDEQYF
TRBV5-1,NA,TRBJ2-7,CASNNGQGYEQYF
TRBV4-2,NA,TRBJ2-7,CASSQAEYYEQYF
TRBV19,NA,TRBJ1-3,CASSIDREGAGNTIYF
TRBV5-8,NA,TRBJ1-2,CASSFRQNNYGYTF
TRBV27,once,TRBJ2-3,CASSFITGAIFTDTQYF
TRBV28,NA,TRBJ1-5,CASSLFTDYSNQPQHF
TRBV28,once,TRBJ2-7,CASSFQGASYEQYF
TRBV5-1,NA,TRBJ2-1,CASSFLPGTRSIHEQFF
TRBV19,NA,TRBJ2-7,CASSSRNYGDEQYF
TRBV7-2,NA,TRBJ2-3,CASSLLSGVVQDTQYF